The TCR beta chain under discussion was sequenced for a study of blood T cell repertoires in COVID-19. Study background: Specimens from acute and convalescent COVID-19 originated in the United States, Italy and Spain. Sources were T cells, B-cell-depleted T cells, or PBMCs; the material itself was cDNA or gDNA.

As originally analysed: Amplification from reference gene primers served as the basis for estimated nucleated cell counts. Produced via immunoSEQ multiplex PCR; TCRdb's table is partial and in-frame only. That table is the source of V, J and clone size, and D and trimming were worked out from the DNA. The sample comprises roughly 230,000 clones, approximately 80% of which are singletons, and about 8% rests with the top ten. This receptor was obtained from a woman aged 50 to 60 with acute or convalescent COVID-19. The sequencing input was peripheral blood.

CDR3 DNA: TGTGCCAGCAAGGAGGCAGGGAACACCGGGGAGCTGTTTTTT. It specifies CASKEAGNTGELFF. The chain employs TRBV6-5 and TRBJ2-2, with D tentatively TRBD2 (5 bases). Germline V gives CDR1 MNHEY, CDR2 SVGAGI. V was shortened by 7 bases and J by 1 base, with 10 bases between the two germline ends. The CDR3 runs to 14 residues.